The clone carrying this TCR beta chain was detected only once. This sample was included in a study of blood T cell repertoires in COVID-19. In the study overall: Samples taken during acute and convalescent COVID-19 were collected in the United States, Italy and Spain.

Original data processing: Amplifying reference gene primers gave estimates of nucleated cell counts. Sequencing used immunoSEQ multiplex PCR; TCRdb keeps in-frame clones, though not all of them. That table is the source of V, J and clone size, and D and trimming were worked out from the DNA. Found here are 100,000 to 150,000 clones, about 80% of them singletons; the top ten hold under 45%. Germline CDR1 reads SGHRS; CDR2 reads YFSETQ. The CDR3 extends over 14 amino acids. V shed 4 bases, J shed 12 bases, and the junction held 12 bases outside the gene matches. The source is a man aged 35 to 55 with active or convalescent COVID-19. The sequenced sample consisted of peripheral blood. J is TRBJ1-4 and V is TRBV5-1; 7 bases align to TRBD1. Here the CDR3 DNA reads TGCGCCAGCAGCCCCGTGACAGGGCCGGGTGAACTGTTTTTT. Amino acid sequence: CASSPVTGPGELFF.